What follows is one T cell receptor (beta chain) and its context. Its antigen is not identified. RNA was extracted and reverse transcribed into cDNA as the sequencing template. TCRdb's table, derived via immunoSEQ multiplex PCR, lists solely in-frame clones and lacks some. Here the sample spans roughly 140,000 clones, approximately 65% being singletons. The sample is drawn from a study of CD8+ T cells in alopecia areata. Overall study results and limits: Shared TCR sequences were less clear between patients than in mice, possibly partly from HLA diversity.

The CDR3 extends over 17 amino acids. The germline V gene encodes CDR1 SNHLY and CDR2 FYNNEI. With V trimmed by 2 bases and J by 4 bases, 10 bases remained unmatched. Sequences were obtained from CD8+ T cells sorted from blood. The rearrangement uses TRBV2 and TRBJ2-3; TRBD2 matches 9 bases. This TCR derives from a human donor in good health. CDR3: CASSETPGTSWADTQYF. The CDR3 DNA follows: TGTGCCAGCAGTGAAACCCCCGGGACTAGCTGGGCAGATACGCAGTATTTT.